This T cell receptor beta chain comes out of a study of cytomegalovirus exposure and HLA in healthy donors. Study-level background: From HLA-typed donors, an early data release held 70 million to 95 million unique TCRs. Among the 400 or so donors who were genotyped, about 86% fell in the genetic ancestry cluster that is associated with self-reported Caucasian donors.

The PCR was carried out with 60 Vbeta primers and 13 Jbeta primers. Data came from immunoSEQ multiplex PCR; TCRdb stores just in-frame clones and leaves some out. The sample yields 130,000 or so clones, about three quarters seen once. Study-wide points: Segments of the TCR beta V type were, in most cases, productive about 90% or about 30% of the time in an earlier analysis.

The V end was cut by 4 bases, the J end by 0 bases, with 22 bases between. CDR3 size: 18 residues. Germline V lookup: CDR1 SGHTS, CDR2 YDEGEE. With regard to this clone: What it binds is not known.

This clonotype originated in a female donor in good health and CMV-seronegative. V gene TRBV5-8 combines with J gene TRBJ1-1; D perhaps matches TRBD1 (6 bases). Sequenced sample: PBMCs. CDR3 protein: CASSRLGAGTKMNTEAFF. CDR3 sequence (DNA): TGTGCCAGCAGCCGCCTGGGGGCAGGGACAAAAATGAACACTGAAGCTTTCTTT.